This TCR beta chain was captured in a study of cytomegalovirus exposure and HLA in healthy donors. With respect to this clone: Its antigen is unidentified.

Study-level findings and limits: The TCR clusters that emerged in the first cohort tended, a later analysis found, to co-occur in the approximately 110 validation repertoires.

Per germline, CDR1 MNHEY and CDR2 SVGAGI. The CDR3 has 16 residues. The junction had 4 bases not matched to a gene; V was cut back by 0 bases and J by 2 bases. This table comes from immunoSEQ multiplex PCR, and its TCRdb copy is limited to in-frame clones, with some not included. The sample includes more than 65,000 clones, around 92% of them seen just once. Sequencing used PBMCs. This receptor was identified in a man aged 18 to 29 in good health and CMV-seronegative. The rearrangement uses TRBV6-5 and TRBJ2-7; 10 bases map to TRBD2. The DNA of the CDR3 is TGTGCCAGCAGTTACTCCCTAGCGGGAGAAGCCTACGAGCAGTACTTC. It yields the protein CASSYSLAGEAYEQYF.